This is a list of T cell receptor beta chains from one sample in a study of T cells in Graves' hyperthyroidism and ophthalmopathy. TCRdb used MiXCR to reprocess the multiplex PCR reads, holding one entry per CDR3 protein. There are roughly 420,000 distinct CDR3 sequences in the sample; around a sixth occur only once, and almost 8% lies in the top ten. The sequenced sample consisted of blood. These receptors were taken from a woman between 18 and 30 years old with Graves' hyperthyroidism. Both conserved end residues are part of each CDR3. Fields, in order: J gene, V gene, D gene, clone size, CDR3 DNA, CDR3 protein. The D gene is left open where the match is weak. For some rows the clone size is stated as once, few or many, or as a class when expanded; others skip it.

j_gene: TRBJ2-1
v_gene: TRBV20-1
d_gene: NA
abundance: many
CDR3nt: TGCAGTGCACCAGGGGCCCACCGTCAAGGGGAGCAGTTCTTC
CDR3aa: CSAPGAHRQGEQFF

j_gene: TRBJ2-1
v_gene: TRBV5-1
d_gene: TRBD2
abundance: many
CDR3nt: TGCGCCAGCAGCACCGGGGAGGGCAGCTACAATGAGCAGTTCTTC
CDR3aa: CASSTGEGSYNEQFF

j_gene: TRBJ2-1
v_gene: TRBV12-3/TRBV12-4
d_gene: TRBD2
abundance: many
CDR3nt: TGTGCCAGCAGTAGCCCGGGAGGAACCTACAATGAGCAGTTCTTC
CDR3aa: CASSSPGGTYNEQFF

j_gene: TRBJ2-1
v_gene: TRBV11-2
d_gene: TRBD2
abundance: once
CDR3nt: TGTGCCAGCAGCACCAGGACTAGCCAGCAGTTCTTC
CDR3aa: CASSTRTSQQFF

j_gene: TRBJ1-6
v_gene: TRBV28
d_gene: TRBD1
abundance: few
CDR3nt: TGTGCCAGCAGTTTGACAGGGAGGCTAGGTAATTCACCCCTCCACTTT
CDR3aa: CASSLTGRLGNSPLHF

j_gene: TRBJ2-1
v_gene: TRBV5-8
d_gene: NA
abundance: NA
CDR3nt: TGTGCCAGCAGATTTGCCGGGACTGCGGACTCCTACAATGGGCAGTTCTTC
CDR3aa: CASRFAGTADSYNGQFF

j_gene: TRBJ1-2
v_gene: TRBV7-9
d_gene: TRBD1
abundance: many
CDR3nt: TGTGCCAGCACCACAGGGGGGAATGGCTACACCTTC
CDR3aa: CASTTGGNGYTF

j_gene: TRBJ2-1
v_gene: TRBV12-3/TRBV12-4
d_gene: TRBD2
abundance: many
CDR3nt: TGTGCCAGCAGTTTAGCGACTAGCGGGAGGGGAAATGAGCAGTTCTTC
CDR3aa: CASSLATSGRGNEQFF

j_gene: TRBJ1-4
v_gene: TRBV5-1
d_gene: TRBD1
abundance: many
CDR3nt: TGCGCCAGCAGCTTGCGGCACCGGGACAGGGGGAAGGAAAAACTGTTTTTT
CDR3aa: CASSLRHRDRGKEKLFF

j_gene: TRBJ1-2
v_gene: TRBV4-2
d_gene: NA
abundance: NA
CDR3nt: TGTGCCAGCAGCCAAGTTGGAAATGGCTACACCTTC
CDR3aa: CASSQVGNGYTF

j_gene: TRBJ2-3
v_gene: TRBV19
d_gene: NA
abundance: NA
CDR3nt: TGTGTCAGTAGTTCGGGGGGCGCAGATACGCAGTATTTT
CDR3aa: CVSSSGGADTQYF

j_gene: TRBJ2-5
v_gene: TRBV14
d_gene: NA
abundance: few
CDR3nt: TGTGCCAGCAGCCAAGGGGACAACCAAGAGACCCAGTACTTC
CDR3aa: CASSQGDNQETQYF

j_gene: TRBJ1-2
v_gene: TRBV3-1
d_gene: NA
abundance: NA
CDR3nt: TGTGCCAGCAGCCAAGGGACCAGAGGCTATGGCTACACCTTC
CDR3aa: CASSQGTRGYGYTF

j_gene: TRBJ2-4
v_gene: TRBV20-1
d_gene: TRBD2
abundance: NA
CDR3nt: TGCAGTGCTAGACTAAGAGGGACTAGCGGATCGCTAGCCAAAAACATTCAGTACTTC
CDR3aa: CSARLRGTSGSLAKNIQYF

j_gene: TRBJ1-2
v_gene: TRBV5-1
d_gene: NA
abundance: many
CDR3nt: TGCGCCAGCAGCTTTGGCCTCGACAGGAACTATGGCTACACCTTC
CDR3aa: CASSFGLDRNYGYTF

j_gene: TRBJ2-7
v_gene: TRBV4-1
d_gene: TRBD2
abundance: many
CDR3nt: TGCGCCAGCAGCTCATATGGGAGGGTGAGCGAGCAGTACTTC
CDR3aa: CASSSYGRVSEQYF

j_gene: TRBJ2-5
v_gene: TRBV27
d_gene: TRBD2
abundance: many
CDR3nt: TGTGCCAGCAGAAGGGGGGCTAGCGGGGAGCAAGAGACCCAGTACTTC
CDR3aa: CASRRGASGEQETQYF

j_gene: TRBJ2-1
v_gene: TRBV10-3
d_gene: NA
abundance: NA
CDR3nt: TGTGCCATCAGTGTGAGGAGTCTAGATGGGAATGAGCAGTTCTTC
CDR3aa: CAISVRSLDGNEQFF